This entry is about one T cell receptor beta chain. Its antigen is as yet unknown. This specimen comes from a study of response to subunit inactivated influenza vaccine. MiXCR, run by TCRdb on the RT-PCR reads, gives a single entry per CDR3 protein. The profile shows fewer than 750,000 distinct CDR3 sequences, approximately 15% of them singletons. Broader study findings: The authors suggested that every seasonal influenza vaccination recruits few new T cells.

Per germline, CDR1 SGHVS and CDR2 FNYEAQ. V shed 5 bases and J shed 4 bases, with 11 bases lying between them. The CDR3 is 14 amino acids. V gene TRBV7-6 combines with J gene TRBJ2-2, with D possibly TRBD1 on 6 matching bases. Sequencing used PBMCs from blood, obtained 12 days after vaccination. This TCR was sampled from a man in his forties or fifties who received an inactivated influenza vaccine. The CDR3 is CASSRTGFTGELFF. The CDR3 coding sequence is TGTGCCAGCAGCCGTACAGGGTTCACCGGGGAGCTGTTTTTT.